This record covers a single T cell receptor (beta chain). The entry originates in a study of blood T cell repertoires in COVID-19. Study in general: There were acute and convalescent COVID-19 samples, and they came from the United States, Italy and Spain. Sources were T cells, B-cell-depleted T cells, or PBMCs; the material itself was cDNA or gDNA.

This CDR3 spans 14 amino acids. The V end lost 2 bases, the J end lost 5 bases, and 15 bases lay between the germline ends. The germline V gene has CDR1 SQVTM and CDR2 ANQGSEA. Using immunoSEQ multiplex PCR, the repertoire was profiled, and TCRdb retains in-frame clones only, with some absent. The sample lists approximately 91,000 clones, about three quarters occurring once. The source is a man between 70 and 80 years old with acute or convalescent COVID-19. Sequencing was done on a sample of peripheral blood. The chain uses TRBV29-1 and TRBJ1-1; TRBD1 might be the D (5 bases). In DNA form, the CDR3 reads TGCAGCGTTGAAACTGGGTGGGGGGAAACTGAAGCTTTCTTT. Its translation is CSVETGWGETEAFF.